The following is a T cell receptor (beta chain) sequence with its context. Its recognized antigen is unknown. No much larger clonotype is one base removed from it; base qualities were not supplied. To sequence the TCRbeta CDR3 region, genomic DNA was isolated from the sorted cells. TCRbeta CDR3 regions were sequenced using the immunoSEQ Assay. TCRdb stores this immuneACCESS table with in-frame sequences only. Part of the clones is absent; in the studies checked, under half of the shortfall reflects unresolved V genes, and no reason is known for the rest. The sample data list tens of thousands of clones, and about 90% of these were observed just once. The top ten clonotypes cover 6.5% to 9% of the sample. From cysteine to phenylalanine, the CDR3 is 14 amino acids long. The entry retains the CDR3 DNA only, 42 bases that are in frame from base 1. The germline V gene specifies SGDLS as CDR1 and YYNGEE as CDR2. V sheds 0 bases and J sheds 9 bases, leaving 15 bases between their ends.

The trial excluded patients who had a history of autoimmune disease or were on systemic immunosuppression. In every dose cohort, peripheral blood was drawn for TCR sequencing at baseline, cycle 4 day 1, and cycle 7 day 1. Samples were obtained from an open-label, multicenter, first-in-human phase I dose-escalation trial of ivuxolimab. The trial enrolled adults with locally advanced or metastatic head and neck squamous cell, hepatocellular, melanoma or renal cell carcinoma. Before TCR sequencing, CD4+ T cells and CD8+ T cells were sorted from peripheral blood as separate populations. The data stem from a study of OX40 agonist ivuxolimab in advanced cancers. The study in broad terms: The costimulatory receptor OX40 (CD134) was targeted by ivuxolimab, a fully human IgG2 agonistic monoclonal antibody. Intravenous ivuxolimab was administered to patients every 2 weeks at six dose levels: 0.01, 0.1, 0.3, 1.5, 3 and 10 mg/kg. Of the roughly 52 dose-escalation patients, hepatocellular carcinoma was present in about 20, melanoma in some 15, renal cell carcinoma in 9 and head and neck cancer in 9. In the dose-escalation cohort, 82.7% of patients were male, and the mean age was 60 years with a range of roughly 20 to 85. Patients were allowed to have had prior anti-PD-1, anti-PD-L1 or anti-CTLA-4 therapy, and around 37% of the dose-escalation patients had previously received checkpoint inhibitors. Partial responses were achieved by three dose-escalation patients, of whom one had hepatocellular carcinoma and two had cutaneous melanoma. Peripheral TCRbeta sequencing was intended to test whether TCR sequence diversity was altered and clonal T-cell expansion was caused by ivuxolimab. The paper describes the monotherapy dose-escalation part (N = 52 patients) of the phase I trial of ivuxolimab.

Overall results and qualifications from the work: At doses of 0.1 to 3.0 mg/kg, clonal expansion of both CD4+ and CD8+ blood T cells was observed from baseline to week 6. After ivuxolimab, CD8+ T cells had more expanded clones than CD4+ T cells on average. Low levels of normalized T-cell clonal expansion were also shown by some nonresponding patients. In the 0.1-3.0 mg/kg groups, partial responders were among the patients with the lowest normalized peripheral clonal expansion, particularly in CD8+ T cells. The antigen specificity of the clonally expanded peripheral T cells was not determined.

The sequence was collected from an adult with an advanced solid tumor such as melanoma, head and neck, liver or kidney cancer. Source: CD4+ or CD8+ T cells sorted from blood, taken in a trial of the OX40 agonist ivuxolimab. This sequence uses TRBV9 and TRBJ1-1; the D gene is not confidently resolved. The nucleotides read TGTGCCAGCAGCGTAGGTGGAGGATCCCCAAAAGCTTTCTTT. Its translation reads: CASSVGGGSPKAFF. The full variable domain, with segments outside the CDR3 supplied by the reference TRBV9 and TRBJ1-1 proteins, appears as DSGVTQTPKHLITATGQRVTLRCSPRSGDLSVYWYQQSLDQGLQFLIQYYNGEERAKGNILERFSAQQFPDLHSELNLSSLELGDSALYFCASSVGGGSPKAFFGQGTRLTVV.